The sequence of this TCR beta chain was determined in a study of human thymus T cells. Germline trimming cut 5 bases from V and 0 bases from J; bases unmatched to any gene: 1. The CDR3 extends over 15 amino acids. CDR1 is SGHVS and CDR2 is FQNEAQ in the germline V gene. On this clone: The antigen remains unidentified.

Sequencing was performed with immunoSEQ multiplex PCR; in TCRdb, only in-frame clones are kept and a portion is missing. The sample has about 130,000 clones, over 85% seen once. Study-level results: Both thymic and peripheral blood repertoires showed apparently biased V and J usage.

Corrective cardiac surgery supplied the resected thymus tissue. V usage is TRBV7-8 and J usage is TRBJ1-6, with 7 bases that match TRBD1. The sequence was obtained from a boy in the first two years of life with a congenital heart defect but otherwise immunologically healthy. Sequencing input: thymus tissue. CDR3 in amino acids: CASSRDSSYNSPLHF. In DNA, the CDR3 is TGTGCCAGCAGCCGGGACAGCTCCTATAATTCACCCCTCCACTTT.